This T cell receptor beta chain was captured by sequencing in a study of blood T cell repertoires in COVID-19. Study overall: The study drew acute and convalescent COVID-19 samples from the United States, Italy and Spain. PBMCs, B-cell-depleted T cells, or T cells provided the cDNA or gDNA that made up the material.

In the original analysis: Cell counts per sample came from amplifying reference gene primers. Repertoires were generated with immunoSEQ multiplex PCR, while TCRdb's copy carries only in-frame clones and drops some. For V, J and clone size, that table is used; D and trimming come from the DNA. The sample lists about 270,000 clones; more than 75% were seen once. Followed over time, Seattle patients had been enrolled while infection was active. The CDR3 length is 17 residues. The V gene lost 2 bases and the J gene lost 0 bases, with 17 bases spanning the gap. Germline-derived CDR1 and CDR2 are GTSNPN and SVGIG (reference sequence).

This chain uses TRBV30 with TRBJ1-3; the D is unclear. The receptor was derived from an elderly woman with COVID-19, enrolled during active disease. Sequenced sample: peripheral blood. The CDR3 DNA sequence: TGTGCCTGGAGTCTCCCCCCCCCTACGAGCTCTGGAAACACCATATATTTT. The encoded protein is CAWSLPPPTSSGNTIYF.